Shown below are 11 T cell receptor beta chains from a single sample sequenced in a study of blood T cell repertoires in COVID-19. Profiled with immunoSEQ multiplex PCR; TCRdb holds only in-frame clones, not every one. The table includes a few hundred thousand clones, about nine tenths detected once. Sequencing was done on a sample of peripheral blood. These receptors came from a woman in her 30s with COVID-19, enrolled during active disease.

The rearrangement links TRBV19 to TRBJ2-1; D might be TRBD2 (5 bases). V was clipped by 3 bases and J by 4 bases, with 16 bases between them. Germline CDR1 and CDR2: LNHDA and SQIVND (reference sequence). This CDR3 region has 16 residues. CDR3 in amino acids: CASSIRVEGLYNEQFF. CDR3 nucleotide sequence: TGTGCCAGTAGTATTCGGGTAGAGGGTCTTTACAATGAGCAGTTCTTC.

The chain links TRBV27 to TRBJ2-5; the D gene is possibly TRBD1 (6 bases). This CDR3 is 13 amino acids long. V was cut by 6 bases and J by 1 base, with 9 bases left in between. CDR1 and CDR2 from the germline V gene are MNHEY and SMNVEV (reference sequence). Here the CDR3 reads CASRNRVQETQYF. The DNA for the CDR3 is TGTGCCAGCAGGAACAGGGTCCAAGAGACCCAGTACTTC.

V usage is TRBV11-2 and J usage is TRBJ1-2, with D maybe TRBD1 (5 bases). Trimming pared 2 bases from V and 0 bases from J, leaving 13 bases between. Germline CDR1 is SGHAT and CDR2 is FQNNGV. The CDR3 has 16 residues. The CDR3 spells CASSLNGHLSNYGYTF. The CDR3 bases are TGTGCCAGCAGCTTAAACGGACATCTCTCTAACTATGGCTACACCTTC. Supplemented by reference TRBV11-2 and TRBJ1-2, the full variable domain reads EAGVAQSPRYKIIEKRQSVAFWCNPISGHATLYWYQQILGQGPKLLIQFQNNGVVDDSQLPKDRFSAERLKGVDSTLKIQPAKLEDSAVYLCASSLNGHLSNYGYTFGSGTRLTVV.

The CDR3 reads CASGQTGSNSPLHF. Written as DNA, the CDR3 is TGTGCCAGCGGTCAGACAGGGAGTAATTCACCCCTCCACTTT. The chain combines TRBV25-1 with TRBJ1-6, with 7 bases that match TRBD1. V was pared by 8 bases and J by 6 bases, with 7 bases of the junction left unmatched. Germline assignment: CDR1 MGHDK and CDR2 SYGVNS. CDR3 length equals 14 residues.

The chain combines TRBV3-1 (or the pseudogene TRBV3-2) with TRBJ2-7, with TRBD1 matching over 10 bases. Per the germline V gene, CDR1 is LGHDT and CDR2 is YNNKEL (reference sequence). The junction had 9 bases not matched to a gene; V was cut back by 3 bases and J by 7 bases. There are 15 residues in the CDR3. CDR3 DNA sequence: TGTGCCAGCAGCCAGAGCAGACAGGGGGCGCGTGAGCAGTACTTC. Protein: CASSQSRQGAREQYF.

The chain uses TRBV5-4 and TRBJ2-7; 10 bases are a match to TRBD1. The CDR3 is 15 residues long. The germline gives CDR1 SGHNT, CDR2 YYREEE (reference sequence). The ends lost 3 bases at V and 5 bases at J; junction bases unmatched: 8. The CDR3 DNA follows: TGTGCCAGCAGCTCCCAGGGACAGGGGAGCCACGAGCAGTACTTC. Protein: CASSSQGQGSHEQYF.

The chain links TRBV11-2 to TRBJ2-3; TRBD2 aligns across 9 bases. The junction had 6 bases not matched to a gene; V was cut back by 5 bases and J by 0 bases. Germline values: CDR1 SGHAT, CDR2 FQNNGV. The CDR3 covers 16 residues. The CDR3 nucleotides read TGTGCCAGCAGCATCGGGACTAGCCCTAGCACAGATACGCAGTATTTT. Its protein is CASSIGTSPSTDTQYF.

The V call is TRBV19, the J call TRBJ1-2; the D is unclear. V gave up 4 bases and J gave up 6 bases, with 9 bases separating them. CDR3 length: 12 amino acids. Germline V gives CDR1 LNHDA, CDR2 SQIVND (reference sequence). The CDR3 spells CASSKRHDGYTF. DNA for the CDR3: TGTGCCAGTAGTAAACGACACGATGGCTACACCTTC.

The chain recombines TRBV27 with TRBJ2-1, with TRBD1 as a possible D gene (6 bases). V was clipped by 5 bases and J by 0 bases, with 11 bases between them. The CDR3 runs 15 residues. In germline, CDR1 is MNHEY, CDR2 SMNVEV (reference sequence). The CDR3 bases are TGTGCCAGCAGTCCGACAGGTAGCTCCTACAATGAGCAGTTCTTC. Protein sequence: CASSPTGSSYNEQFF.

A single count supports this clone. This chain uses TRBV19 with TRBJ1-5; no clear D. Deletions cut 6 bases from V and 0 bases from J, with 12 bases between. CDR1 LNHDA and CDR2 SQIVND come from the germline V gene (reference sequence). The CDR3 sequence is 15 residues long. In nucleotides, the CDR3 is TGTGCCAGTAGGGAGAGGAGCTCTAGCAATCAGCCCCAGCATTTT. Encoded protein: CASRERSSSNQPQHF.

This chain uses TRBV29-1 with TRBJ2-7; 13 nucleotides match TRBD2. Per germline, CDR1 SQVTM and CDR2 ANQGSEA. The CDR3 contains 16 residues. The V segment lost 7 bases and the J segment 0 bases; nucleotides outside the gene matches: 9. The CDR3 loop is CSDLGTSGTYSYEQYF. For the CDR3, the DNA is TGCAGCGACCTCGGGACTAGCGGGACCTACTCCTACGAGCAGTACTTC.